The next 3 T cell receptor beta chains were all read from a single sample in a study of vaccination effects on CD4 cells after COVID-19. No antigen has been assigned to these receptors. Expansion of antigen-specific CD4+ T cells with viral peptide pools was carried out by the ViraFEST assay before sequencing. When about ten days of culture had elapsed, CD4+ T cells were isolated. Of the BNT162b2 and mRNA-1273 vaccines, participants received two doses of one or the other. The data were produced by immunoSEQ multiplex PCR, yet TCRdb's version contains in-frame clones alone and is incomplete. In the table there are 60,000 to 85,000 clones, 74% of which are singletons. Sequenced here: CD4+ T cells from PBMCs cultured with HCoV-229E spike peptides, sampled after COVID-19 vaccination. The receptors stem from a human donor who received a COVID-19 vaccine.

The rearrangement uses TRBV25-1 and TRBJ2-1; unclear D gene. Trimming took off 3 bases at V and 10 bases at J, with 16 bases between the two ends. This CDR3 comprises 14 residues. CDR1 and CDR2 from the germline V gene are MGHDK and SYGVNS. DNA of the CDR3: TGTGCCAGCAGTGATATGGGTTCAGCCGTGGAGCAGTTCTTC. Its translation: CASSDMGSAVEQFF.

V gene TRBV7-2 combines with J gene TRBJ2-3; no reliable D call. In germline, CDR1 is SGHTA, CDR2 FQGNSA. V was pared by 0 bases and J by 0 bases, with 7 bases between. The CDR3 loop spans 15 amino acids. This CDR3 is CASSLAGSSTDTQYF. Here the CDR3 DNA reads TGTGCCAGCAGCTTAGCGGGGTCTAGCACAGATACGCAGTATTTT.

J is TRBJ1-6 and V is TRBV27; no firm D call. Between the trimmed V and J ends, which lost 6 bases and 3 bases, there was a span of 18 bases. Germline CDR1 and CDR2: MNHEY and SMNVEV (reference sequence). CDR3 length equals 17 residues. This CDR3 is CASSSGKSRNYNSPLHF. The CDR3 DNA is TGTGCCAGCAGCTCTGGGAAAAGCCGAAACTATAATTCACCCCTCCACTTT.